A single sample gave rise to the 9 T cell receptor beta chains below, sequenced in a study of T cell responses to AZD1222 COVID-19 vaccine. TCRdb's table, derived via immunoSEQ multiplex PCR, lists solely in-frame clones and lacks some. The repertoire holds over 90,000 clones, with around 92% as singletons. This material consisted of peripheral blood, taken on day 0 of AZD1222 vaccination. All receptors come from an adult in good health.

The chain recombines TRBV6-1 with TRBJ1-6; possibly TRBD1 for D (6 bases). The germline V gene has CDR1 MNHNS and CDR2 SASEGT. V lost 4 bases and J lost 6, with 16 bases in between. The CDR3 is 16 amino acids. The CDR3 DNA is TGTGCCAGCAGTGCGGCAGGGGCAGGCGGTAATTCACCCCTCCACTTT. This encodes CASSAAGAGGNSPLHF.

The J gene is TRBJ1-1, the V gene TRBV7-8; D is uncertain. Trimming took off 6 bases at V and 0 bases at J, with 11 bases between the two ends. The germline V gene has CDR1 SGHVS and CDR2 FQNEAQ. The CDR3 extends over 14 amino acids. The CDR3 reads CASRTHPLNTEAFF. In DNA, the CDR3 is TGTGCCAGCAGGACACACCCCTTGAACACTGAAGCTTTCTTT.

J is TRBJ1-2 and V is TRBV5-5, with a tentative D call TRBD1 (6 bases). Trimming pared 2 bases from V and 2 bases from J, leaving 10 bases between. This CDR3 is built from 14 residues. Germline V lookup: CDR1 SGHKS, CDR2 YYEKEE (reference sequence). The CDR3 bases are TGTGCCAGCAGCTTCCCGGGGGCGAACTATGGCTACACCTTC. As protein: CASSFPGANYGYTF. Full variable domain (rest looked up from reference TRBV5-5 and TRBJ1-2): DAGVTQSPTHLIKTRGQQVTLRCSPISGHKSVSWYQQVLGQGPQFIFQYYEKEERGRGNFPDRFSARQFPNYSSELNVNALLLGDSALYLCASSFPGANYGYTFGSGTRLTVV.

The chain has TRBV6-2 or TRBV6-3 and TRBJ2-5; 7 nucleotides line up with TRBD2. Losses at the gene ends were 6 bases for V and 8 bases for J; bases not matched to a gene: 6. This CDR3 has 12 amino acids. Germline V gives CDR1 MNHEY, CDR2 SVGEGT. The CDR3 reads CASSGEGRTQYF. DNA for the CDR3: TGTGCCAGCAGCGGGGAGGGACGCACCCAGTACTTC.

V is TRBV7-9 and J is TRBJ1-2; D remains ambiguous. The CDR3 contains 13 residues. Germline CDR1 SEHNR, CDR2 FQNEAQ (reference sequence). Between the trimmed V and J ends, which lost 8 bases and 0 bases, there was a span of 10 bases. CDR3: CASASEANYGYTF. The CDR3 region has the DNA TGTGCCAGCGCATCGGAAGCTAACTATGGCTACACCTTC.

The gene calls are TRBV3-1 (or the pseudogene TRBV3-2) and TRBJ1-2; D perhaps matches TRBD1 (5 bases). Per germline, CDR1 LGHDT and CDR2 YNNKEL (reference sequence). V lost 1 base and J 7 bases, leaving 10 bases between the germline ends. The CDR3 length is 13 residues. As DNA, the CDR3 is TGTGCCAGCAGCCAAGGGGCAGGGAGTGGCTACACCTTC. Its protein product is CASSQGAGSGYTF.

The J gene is TRBJ2-1, the V gene TRBV19, with 9 bases lining up with TRBD1. J gave up 9 bases and V 5 bases, and 14 bases lay outside the gene matches. From germline, CDR1 is LNHDA and CDR2 SQIVND (reference sequence). CDR3 size: 16 residues. The CDR3 loop is CASSRAFTGGGSEQFF. For the CDR3, the DNA is TGTGCCAGTAGTCGGGCTTTCACAGGGGGCGGAAGTGAGCAGTTCTTC. Supplemented by reference TRBV19 and TRBJ2-1, the full variable domain reads DGGITQSPKYLFRKEGQNVTLSCEQNLNHDAMYWYRQDPGQGLRLIYYSQIVNDFQKGDIAEGYSVSREKKESFPLTVTSAQKNPTAFYLCASSRAFTGGGSEQFFGPGTRLTVL.

This clone occurred once. The gene calls are TRBV18 and TRBJ1-2; TRBD1 might be the D (6 bases). Trimming took 3 bases from V and 7 from J, leaving 18 bases between them. The CDR3 runs to 15 residues. Germline V CDR1 and CDR2: KGHSH, LQKENI. For the CDR3, the DNA is TGTGCCAGCTCACCGGTCACAGGGTTTGCTTCTGGCTACACCTTC. It is translated as CASSPVTGFASGYTF.

The V and J genes are TRBV2 and TRBJ2-7; TRBD2 aligns across 10 bases. V was pared by 6 bases and J by 2 bases, with 7 bases of the junction left unmatched. CDR1 SNHLY and CDR2 FYNNEI come from the germline V gene. The CDR3 loop spans 15 amino acids. CDR3: CASSVGLAAPYEQYF. The CDR3 DNA reads as TGTGCCAGCAGCGTTGGACTAGCGGCTCCCTACGAGCAGTACTTC. The whole variable domain, remainder taken from reference TRBV2 and TRBJ2-7, is EPEVTQTPSHQVTQMGQEVILRCVPISNHLYFYWYRQILGQKVEFLVSFYNNEISEKSEIFDDQFSVERPDGSNFTLKIRSTKLEDSAMYFCASSVGLAAPYEQYFGPGTRLTVT.